This TCR beta chain emerged from a study of identifying expanded T cells in peripheral blood. Healthy donors had no documented immune events, such as infections, while sampled. Sequencing used immunoSEQ multiplex PCR; TCRdb keeps in-frame clones, though not all of them. The sample contains around 94,000 clones, approximately 88% of which appear only once. Concerning this clone itself: Its antigen is undetermined.

Germline CDR1 is LGHNA and CDR2 is YSLEER. The CDR3 totals 15 residues. Trimming left V 0 bases short and J 8 bases short, with 16 bases between. Study findings and constraints: About 1.2 clones differed between technical replicates, versus about 17 and 20 over time.

The sequencing input was blood. This receptor was obtained from a person aged 18 to 75 in good health. The chain carries TRBV4-3 and TRBJ1-1; perhaps TRBD1 as D (6 bases). The CDR3 protein is CASSQEPGAHLEAFF. The CDR3 DNA reads TGCGCCAGCAGCCAAGAGCCGGGGGCGCATCTAGAAGCTTTCTTT.